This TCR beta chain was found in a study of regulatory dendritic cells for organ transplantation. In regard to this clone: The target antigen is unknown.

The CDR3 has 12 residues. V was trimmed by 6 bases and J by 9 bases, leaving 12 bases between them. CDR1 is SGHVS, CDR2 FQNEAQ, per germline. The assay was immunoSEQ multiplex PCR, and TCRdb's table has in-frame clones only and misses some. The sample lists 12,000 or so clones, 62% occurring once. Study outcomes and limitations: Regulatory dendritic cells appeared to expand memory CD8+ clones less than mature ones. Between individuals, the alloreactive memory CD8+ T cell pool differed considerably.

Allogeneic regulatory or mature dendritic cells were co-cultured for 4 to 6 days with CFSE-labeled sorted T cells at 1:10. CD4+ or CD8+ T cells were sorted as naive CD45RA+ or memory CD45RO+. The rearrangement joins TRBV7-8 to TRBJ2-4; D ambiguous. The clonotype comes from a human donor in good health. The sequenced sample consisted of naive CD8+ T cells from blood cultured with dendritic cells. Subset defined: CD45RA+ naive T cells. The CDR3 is CASSPDFSIQYF. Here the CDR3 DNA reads TGTGCCAGCAGTCCTGACTTCTCCATTCAGTACTTC.